The next 31 T cell receptor beta chains were all read from a single sample in a study of tumor and adjacent non-tumor tissue in lung cancer. TCRbeta libraries were built with three rounds of nested PCR, modified from ARM-PCR. TCRdb re-called the multiplex PCR reads through MiXCR, storing one row per CDR3 protein. Among tens of thousands of distinct CDR3 sequences listed, 80% were seen once. This sample's RNA came from whole unsorted tissue. The sequencing input was lung tumor tissue. The receptors derive from a woman between 45 and 65 years old with non-small cell lung cancer.

As for this clonotype: Germline and junction disagree at one end, which may indicate a read error. This chain joins TRBV12-3 or TRBV12-4 and TRBJ2-3, with D possibly being TRBD1 or TRBD2 (5 bases each). This CDR3 region has 14 residues. For the CDR3, the DNA is TGTGCCAACAGTACCGGGGCGAGCACAGATACGCAGTATTTT. It specifies CANSTGASTDTQYF.

A note on this clonotype: At one end, the junction sequence differs from germline, possibly due to a read error. The rearrangement joins TRBV6-5 to TRBJ2-5; possibly TRBD1 or TRBD2 for D (5 bases each). The CDR3 is 13 amino acids. CDR1 and CDR2 (germline): MNHEY, SVGAGI. CDR3 DNA sequence: TGTGGCAGCAGTTACTGTGAGGGGGAGACCCAGTACTTC. Translation gives CGSSYCEGETQYF.

This clonotype was counted a single time. The CDR3 does not close with the conserved phenylalanine or tryptophan, likely indicating a read error. This chain connects TRBV6-2 or TRBV6-3 to TRBJ2-7, with D possibly being TRBD2 (5 bases). The CDR3 is made up of 17 amino acids. CDR1 is MNHEY, CDR2 SVGEGT, per germline. This CDR3 is CASGYPPPLAGEEEQYL. The CDR3 nucleotides are TGTGCCAGCGGTTATCCCCCCCCGCTAGCAGGAGAAGAAGAGCAGTACCTC.

Remarks on this clonotype: This CDR3 is missing its conserved last phenylalanine or tryptophan, likely due to a read error. J is TRBJ1-2 and V is TRBV29-1, with 7 bases lining up with TRBD1. Germline assignment: CDR1 SQVTM and CDR2 ANQGSEA. The V and J ends lost 6 bases and 4 bases, in that order; junction bases with no gene match: 2. The CDR3 covers 11 residues. CDR3 nucleotide sequence: TGCAGCGTGACAGGGTTCTATGGCTACACCGTC. As protein: CSVTGFYGYTV.

Remarks on this clonotype: Mismatch with germline at one junction end may stem from a read error. J is TRBJ2-3 and V is TRBV4-2; TRBD2 is a possible D gene (7 bases). This CDR3 spans 16 amino acids. Germline-derived CDR1 and CDR2 are LGHNA and YNFKEQ. The DNA of the CDR3 is TGTGCCAGGAGCCAAGGGGGGGGACTTAGCTCAGATACGCAGTATTTT. Protein product: CARSQGGGLSSDTQYF.

This chain links TRBV7-9 with TRBJ1-6; D is perhaps TRBD1 (5 bases). Germline CDR1 SEHNR, CDR2 FQNEAQ (reference sequence). Trimming shortened V by 5 bases and J by 9 bases, and 11 bases separated the two germline ends. The CDR3 spans 13 residues. The CDR3 DNA reads TGTGCCAGCAGCGTCGGGACGGGTTCACCCCTCCACTTT. Encoded protein: CASSVGTGSPLHF. Full variable domain (remainder filled in from reference TRBV7-9 and TRBJ1-6): DTGVSQNPRHKITKRGQNVTFRCDPISEHNRLYWYRQTLGQGPEFLTYFQNEAQLEKSRLLSDRFSAERPKGSFSTLEIQRTEQGDSAMYLCASSVGTGSPLHFGNGTRLTVT.

On this clonotype: One end of the junction fails to match germline, which may point to a read error. The V and J genes are TRBV5-4 and TRBJ2-3, with D hard to call. The CDR3 is 14 residues long. Germline CDR1 SGHNT, CDR2 YYREEE (reference sequence). Written as DNA, the CDR3 is TGTGCCAACAGCATGTCTCGGCGCACAGATACGCAGTATTTT. Translating it yields CANSMSRRTDTQYF.

A note on this clonotype: One junction end does not reproduce the germline sequence, and a read error may be involved. CDR3 coding DNA: TGCAGTGCTAGAACGCAAGCGGGGCTGGATGAGCAGTTATTC. Translation: CSARTQAGLDEQLF. The chain recombines TRBV20-1 with TRBJ2-1, with 7 bases aligning to TRBD2. The V gene's germline CDR1 is DFQATT and CDR2 SNEGSKA (reference sequence). This CDR3 contains 14 residues.

This clonotype was counted once. One end of the junction fails to match germline, which may point to a read error. This sequence joins TRBV6-5 and TRBJ2-1; D gene unclear. Germline assignment: CDR1 MNHEY and CDR2 SVGAGI. The CDR3 consists of 13 residues. The CDR3, as DNA: TGCGCCAGCAGTCAATTTTCACGCAGTGGGCAGTTCTTC. Translating gives CASSQFSRSGQFF.

This sequence joins TRBV4-3 and TRBJ1-3, with D uncertain. Per germline, CDR1 LGHNA and CDR2 YSLEER. V lost 3 bases and J lost 0, with 9 bases in between. This CDR3 region has 15 residues. The CDR3 nucleotides are TGCGCCAGCAGCCACAAAGGTAACTCTGGAAACACCATATATTTT. Protein: CASSHKGNSGNTIYF.

This chain connects TRBV6-1 to TRBJ1-2, with D perhaps matching TRBD1 (6 bases). Germline V CDR1 and CDR2: MNHNS, SASEGT. CDR3 length equals 14 residues. The CDR3: CDTGGGIANYGYTF. CDR3 nucleotides: TGTGACACCGGGGGGGGCATAGCTAACTATGGCTACACCTTC.

With regard to this clonotype: The conserved phenylalanine or tryptophan normally closing the CDR3 is absent here, so this likely arose from a read error. The V call is TRBV20-1, the J call TRBJ2-1; TRBD2 might be the D (5 bases). Germline lookup yields CDR1 DFQATT and CDR2 SNEGSKA (reference sequence). V lost 4 bases, J lost 6 bases, and 31 bases lay in between. The CDR3 contains 19 residues. CDR3 nucleotide sequence: TGCAGTGCTACTTGGAACTCGGCTAGTGGGAGCGTGTCTCGCAATGAGCAGTTCCTC. Protein: CSATWNSASGSVSRNEQFL.

Details on this clonotype: A junction end diverges from the germline sequence, so it may reflect a read error. This chain joins TRBV29-1 and TRBJ2-1; 7 bases align to TRBD2. CDR1 is SQVTM, CDR2 ANQGSEA, per germline. The CDR3 has 13 amino acids. CDR3 residues: CSVHREGNNEQFF. CDR3 nucleotides: TGCAGCGTTCATAGGGAGGGCAACAATGAGCAATTCTTC.

As for this clonotype: Its ends do not fully match the called genes, so a read error is possible. The chain uses TRBV11-2 and TRBJ2-1; D might be TRBD1 (5 bases). CDR1 is SGHAT and CDR2 is FQNNGV in the germline V gene. The CDR3 consists of 12 residues. The CDR3 sequence is CTSSSGLYEQFF. The CDR3 DNA sequence: TGTACCAGCAGCTCAGGGCTATATGAGCAGTTCTTC. Based on the CDR3 plus reference TRBV11-2 and TRBJ2-1, the full variable domain is EAGVAQSPRYKIIEKRQSVAFWCNPISGHATLYWYQQILGQGPKLLIQFQNNGVVDDSQLPKDRFSAERLKGVDSTLKIQPAKLEDSAVYLCTSSSGLYEQFFGPGTRLTVL.

This clonotype came up once. The chain uses TRBV29-1 and TRBJ1-1; D ambiguous. The germline gives CDR1 SQVTM, CDR2 ANQGSEA. This CDR3 comprises 13 residues. The CDR3 region has the DNA TGCAGTGTTTATCACGGCATGAACACTGAAGCTTTCTTT. Translated, it gives CSVYHGMNTEAFF.

The chain is built from TRBV11-3 and TRBJ2-3; D ambiguous. The germline V gene encodes CDR1 SGHNT and CDR2 YENEEA. The length of the CDR3 is 11 residues. V was cut by 1 base and J by 7 bases, with 3 bases left in between. CDR3 sequence: CASSLGNTQYF. CDR3 DNA sequence: TGTGCCAGCAGCTTAGGGAATACGCAGTATTTT.

The chain recombines TRBV11-1 with TRBJ2-3; 9 nucleotides agree with TRBD1. V shed 6 bases, J shed 14 bases, and the junction held 12 bases outside the gene matches. Germline loops: CDR1 SGHAT, CDR2 FQDESV (reference sequence). This CDR3 is 13 amino acids long. CDR3 sequence: CASRGTGIDRRYF. CDR3 DNA sequence: TGTGCCAGCAGAGGGACAGGGATAGATAGGCGGTATTTT.

This clonotype is categorized as medium-sized. The chain couples TRBV11-2 to TRBJ2-2; D call uncertain. The germline V and J ends were trimmed by 0 bases and 9 bases, with 14 bases remaining between them. There are 15 residues in the CDR3. Germline CDR1 is SGHAT and CDR2 is FQNNGV. As DNA, the CDR3 is TGTGCCAGCAGCTTAGAGGCGGCAGCCATGAGGGAGCTGTTTTTT. This translates into CASSLEAAAMRELFF. Based on the CDR3 plus reference TRBV11-2 and TRBJ2-2, the full variable domain is EAGVAQSPRYKIIEKRQSVAFWCNPISGHATLYWYQQILGQGPKLLIQFQNNGVVDDSQLPKDRFSAERLKGVDSTLKIQPAKLEDSAVYLCASSLEAAAMRELFFGEGSRLTVL.

This clonotype was counted a single time. Since a much larger clone is just one base distant, this may be a read error. The gene calls are TRBV30 and TRBJ1-4, with D unclear. CDR3 size: 13 residues. Germline values: CDR1 GTSNPN, CDR2 SVGIG (reference sequence). DNA of the CDR3: TGTGCCTGGGAACCTCTCTATAATGAAAAACCGTTTTTT. Residues: CAWEPLYNEKPFF.

On this clonotype itself: An end of the junction differs from the germline gene, which may be a read error. The chain uses TRBV11-2 and TRBJ2-2; D remains unclear. The CDR3 contains 13 residues. The germline V gene encodes CDR1 SGHAT and CDR2 FQNNGV. CDR3 residues: CASSLVRSEELFF. The CDR3 bases are TGTGCCAGCAGTTTAGTTAGGTCCGAGGAGCTGTTTTTT. Full variable domain (outside the CDR3, taken from reference TRBV11-2 and TRBJ2-2): EAGVAQSPRYKIIEKRQSVAFWCNPISGHATLYWYQQILGQGPKLLIQFQNNGVVDDSQLPKDRFSAERLKGVDSTLKIQPAKLEDSAVYLCASSLVRSEELFFGEGSRLTVL.

For this clonotype: A read error may produce the germline difference seen at one junction end. This chain joins TRBV20-1 and TRBJ2-7, with D possibly matching TRBD1 (5 bases). The CDR3 contains 14 residues. Germline V gene data show CDR1 as DFQATT and CDR2 as SNEGSKA (reference sequence). As DNA, the CDR3 is TGCAGTCCTAGAGATTTGGACAAGGGCTACGAGCAGTACTTC. Translation gives CSPRDLDKGYEQYF.

Concerning this clonotype: One end of the junction fails to match germline, which may point to a read error. V usage is TRBV10-3 and J usage is TRBJ1-6; D uncertain. The CDR3 is 13 residues long. Germline values: CDR1 ENHRY, CDR2 SYGVKD. The CDR3 reads CAISKEDDSPLHF. The CDR3 region has the DNA TGTGCTATCAGTAAGGAGGACGATTCACCCCTCCACTTT.

On this clonotype itself: The junction and the germline gene differ at one end; a read error may be behind it. The chain combines TRBV28 with TRBJ1-1; D ambiguous. This CDR3 is 13 amino acids long. CDR1 and CDR2 from the germline V gene are MDHEN and SYDVKM. The CDR3 DNA follows: TGTACCAGTCACAGCACCGGGGTGGGGGAAGCTTTCTTT. The encoded protein is CTSHSTGVGEAFF.

Comment on this clonotype: Because the CDR3 is missing its conserved closing phenylalanine or tryptophan, this is likely a read error. Because the CDR3's place on the DNA is in doubt, the DNA is left out and the CDR3 is given as listed by TCRdb. The V and J genes are TRBV5-4 and TRBJ2-5. Ends included, the CDR3 has 13 residues. Per the germline V gene, CDR1 is SGHNT and CDR2 is YYREEE (reference sequence). The CDR3 loop is CASSLEWGETQDY.

J is TRBJ1-6 and V is TRBV20-1, with D uncertain. Germline CDR1 reads DFQATT; CDR2 reads SNEGSKA (reference sequence). This CDR3 region has 14 residues. The ends were cut back, 4 bases at V and 10 bases at J, with 17 bases in the middle. CDR3 nucleotides: TGCAGTGCTACCACCATGGATCGGAAATCACCCCTCCACTTT. It specifies CSATTMDRKSPLHF.

Points on this clonotype: One end of the junction does not line up with germline, which may come from a read error. This chain links TRBV6-5 with TRBJ1-4, with 11 bases identical to TRBD1. In germline, CDR1 is MNHEY, CDR2 SVGAGI. The CDR3 runs to 14 residues. This CDR3 is CVSRTGGGDEKLLF. The DNA of the CDR3 is TGTGTCAGCAGGACAGGGGGCGGGGATGAAAAACTGTTGTTT.

A word on this clonotype: Here the CDR3 omits its conserved ending phenylalanine or tryptophan, so a read error is the likely source. This sequence joins TRBV10-3 and TRBJ2-3; the D gene is possibly TRBD1 (6 bases). V was pared by 3 bases and J by 3 bases, with 16 bases between. This CDR3 is built from 16 residues. Germline CDR1 is ENHRY and CDR2 is SYGVKD. Here the CDR3 reads CAISEFKTGGTDTQYY. Here the CDR3 DNA reads TGTGCCATCAGTGAATTTAAGACAGGAGGTACAGATACGCAGTATTAT.

This clonotype was picked up a small number of times. Possible read error: a much larger clone is one base away. The rearrangement links TRBV4-2 to TRBJ2-1; 9 positions match TRBD2. The CDR3 spans 15 residues. CDR1 is LGHNA, CDR2 YNFKEQ, per germline. The chain's CDR3 is CASSQSPSGKDEQLF. CDR3 DNA sequence: TGTGCCAGCAGCCAATCCCCTAGCGGGAAGGATGAGCAGCTCTTC.

The chain couples TRBV6-4 to TRBJ2-3, with D possibly being TRBD1 or TRBD2 (5 bases each). The CDR3 runs to 17 residues. Germline V gene sequence: CDR1 MRHNA, CDR2 SNTAGT. The DNA of the CDR3 is TGTGTGAGCAGTGACCCCCGGGACCCATCTAGCACAGATACGCAGTATTTT. This gives the protein CVSSDPRDPSSTDTQYF.

With respect to this clonotype: One end of the junction varies from germline; a read error may be responsible. The rearrangement links TRBV4-3 to TRBJ1-1; D perhaps matches TRBD1 (6 bases). This CDR3 has 14 amino acids. In germline, CDR1 is LGHNA, CDR2 YSLEER. The CDR3 region is CASGQQQGWTEACF. The CDR3 DNA follows: TGCGCCAGCGGCCAACAACAGGGTTGGACTGAAGCTTGCTTT.

For this clonotype: The junction departs from germline at one end; a sequencing error may be responsible. J is TRBJ1-1 and V is TRBV12-3 or TRBV12-4; the D is unclear. There are 15 residues in the CDR3. The CDR3 DNA reads TGTGCCAGCAGTTTAGGCGGCAGCCTAACCACTGAAGTTTTCTTT. The encoded protein is CASSLGGSLTTEVFF.